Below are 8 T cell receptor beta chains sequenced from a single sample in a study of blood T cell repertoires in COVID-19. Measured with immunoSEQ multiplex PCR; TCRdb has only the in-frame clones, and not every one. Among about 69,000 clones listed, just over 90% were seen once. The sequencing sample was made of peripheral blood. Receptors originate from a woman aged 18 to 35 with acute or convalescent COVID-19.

CDR3 amino acids: CASSLRGSDTQYF. For the CDR3, the DNA is TGTGCCAGCAGTTTAAGGGGTTCAGATACGCAGTATTTT. The J gene is TRBJ2-3, the V gene TRBV28; tentatively, D is TRBD1 (5 bases). Germline V gene data show CDR1 as MDHEN and CDR2 as SYDVKM. The germline V and J ends were trimmed by 2 bases and 4 bases, with 7 bases remaining between them. The CDR3 has 13 residues.

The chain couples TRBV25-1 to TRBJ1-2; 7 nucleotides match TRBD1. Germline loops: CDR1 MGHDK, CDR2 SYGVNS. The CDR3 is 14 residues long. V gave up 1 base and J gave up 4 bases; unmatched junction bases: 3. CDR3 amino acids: CASSELGQPYGYTF. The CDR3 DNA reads TGTGCCAGCAGTGAATTGGGACAGCCCTATGGCTACACCTTC.

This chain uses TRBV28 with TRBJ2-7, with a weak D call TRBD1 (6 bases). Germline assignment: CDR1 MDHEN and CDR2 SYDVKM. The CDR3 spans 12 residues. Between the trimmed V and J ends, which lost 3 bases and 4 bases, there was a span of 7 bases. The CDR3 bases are TGTGCCAGCAGTTTGGGGGCTTACGAGCAGTACTTC. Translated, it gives CASSLGAYEQYF.

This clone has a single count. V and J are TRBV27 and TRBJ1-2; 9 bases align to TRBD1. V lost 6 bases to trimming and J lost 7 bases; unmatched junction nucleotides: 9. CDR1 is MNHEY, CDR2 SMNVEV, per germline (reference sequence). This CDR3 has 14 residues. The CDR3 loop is CASSPRTGEAGYTF. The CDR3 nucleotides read TGTGCCAGCAGCCCAAGGACAGGGGAGGCTGGCTACACCTTC.

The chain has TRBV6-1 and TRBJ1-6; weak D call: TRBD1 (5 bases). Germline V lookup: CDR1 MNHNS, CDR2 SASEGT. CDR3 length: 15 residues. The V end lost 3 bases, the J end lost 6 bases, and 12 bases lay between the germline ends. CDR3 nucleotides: TGTGCCAGCAGTGATGGGCAGGGTTTTAATTCACCCCTCCACTTT. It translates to CASSDGQGFNSPLHF.

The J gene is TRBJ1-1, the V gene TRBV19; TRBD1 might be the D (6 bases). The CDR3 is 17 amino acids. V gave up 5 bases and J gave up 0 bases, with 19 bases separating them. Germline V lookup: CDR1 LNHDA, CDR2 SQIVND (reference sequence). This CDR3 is CASSGERGFPMNTEAFF. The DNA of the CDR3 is TGTGCCAGTAGTGGGGAGAGGGGGTTTCCCATGAACACTGAAGCTTTCTTT.

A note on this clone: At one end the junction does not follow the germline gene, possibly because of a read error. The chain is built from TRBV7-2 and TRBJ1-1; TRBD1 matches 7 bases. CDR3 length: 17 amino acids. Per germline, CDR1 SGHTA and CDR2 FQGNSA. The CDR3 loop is CAGSLRSGRQGNTEAFF. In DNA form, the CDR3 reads TGTGCCGGCAGCTTAAGGTCGGGGAGACAGGGCAATACTGAAGCTTTCTTT.

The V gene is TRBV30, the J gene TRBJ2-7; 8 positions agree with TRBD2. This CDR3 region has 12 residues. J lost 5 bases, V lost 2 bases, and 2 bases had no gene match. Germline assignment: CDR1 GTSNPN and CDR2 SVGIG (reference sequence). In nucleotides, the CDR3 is TGTGCCTGGAGTCCGGGGGGGAACGAGCAGTACTTC. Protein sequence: CAWSPGGNEQYF.